A selection of T cell receptor beta chains follows, all from one sample in a study of beta chain features in type 1 diabetes. The repertoire was sequenced with immunoSEQ multiplex PCR; TCRdb's copy has only in-frame clones and lacks some. The sample consists of about 930,000 clones, about 17% of them appearing once. The sample comprised naive CD4+ T cells from blood. These receptors were collected from a woman between 18 and 29 years old in good health. The CDR3 runs from the conserved cysteine through the conserved F or W. D genes are given only for firm matches. A row's size may be missing; if present it is once, few, many or a size class.

>TRBJ1-5|TRBV28|-|-
CASSLGTQPQHF
TGTGCCAGCAGTTTAGGCACCCAGCCCCAGCATTTT
>TRBJ2-4|TRBV19|-|-
CASSFRRTQEAKNIQYF
TGTGCCAGTTCCTTCAGGAGGACACAGGAAGCCAAAAACATTCAGTACTTC
>TRBJ2-1|TRBV7-3|few|TRBD2
CASSPLAGGRNEQFF
TGTGCCAGCAGTCCACTAGCGGGAGGTCGCAATGAGCAGTTCTTC
>TRBJ2-1|TRBV18|-|TRBD2
CASSPGYGLALVVEQFF
TGTGCCAGCTCACCAGGGTACGGACTAGCTCTGGTAGTTGAGCAGTTCTTC
>TRBJ2-1|TRBV5-4|few|-
CASSLWGIHNEQFF
TGTGCCAGCAGCTTGTGGGGGATACACAATGAGCAGTTCTTC
>TRBJ2-1|TRBV7-2|-|TRBD2
CASSLARTSVSYNEQFF
TGTGCCAGCAGCTTAGCTCGGACTAGCGTTTCCTACAATGAGCAGTTCTTC
>TRBJ2-1|TRBV7-3|-|TRBD1
CASSFDMDRVLFF
TGTGCCAGCAGCTTCGACATGGACAGGGTCTTGTTCTTC
>TRBJ1-2|TRBV7-3|few|-
CASSPSGEGGYTF
TGTGCCAGCAGCCCCAGCGGGGAAGGAGGCTACACCTTC
>TRBJ2-7|TRBV20-1|-|-
CSARGLYEQYF
TGCAGTGCTCGGGGGCTTTACGAGCAGTACTTC
>TRBJ1-3|TRBV5-4|few|-
CASSPGNSGNTIYF
TGTGCCAGCAGCCCCGGGAACTCTGGAAACACCATATATTTT
>TRBJ2-7|TRBV25-1|few|-
CASVRLVRGPLEQYF
TGTGCCAGCGTTAGACTCGTGAGGGGACCCCTCGAGCAGTACTTC